The 30 T cell receptor beta chains listed next were all sequenced from one sample in a study of T cell changes during pregnancy in multiple sclerosis. Clones were sequenced by immunoSEQ multiplex PCR, and TCRdb holds only the in-frame ones, with some missing. Of about 93,000 clones in the sample, around 94% were seen once. The sample in question was peripheral blood, obtained after pregnancy. These receptors all come from a female donor with multiple sclerosis, enrolled in a pregnancy study.

The chain is built from TRBV2 and TRBJ2-5; maybe TRBD2 (7 bases). The CDR3 sequence is 13 residues long. Trimming removed 7 bases from V and 3 bases from J, with 12 bases in between. The germline gives CDR1 SNHLY, CDR2 FYNNEI. The CDR3 protein is CASKGGAKETQYF. CDR3 DNA: TGTGCCAGCAAAGGGGGGGCAAAAGAGACCCAGTACTTC.

The V call is TRBV27, the J call TRBJ1-1, with 7 positions matching TRBD1. There are 14 residues in the CDR3. The trim removed 3 bases at V and 5 bases at J, leaving 6 bases unmatched. CDR1 and CDR2 from the germline V gene are MNHEY and SMNVEV (reference sequence). CDR3 DNA sequence: TGTGCCAGCAGTTTTTCAGACAGGGTAACTGAAGCTTTCTTT. Encoded protein: CASSFSDRVTEAFF.

The chain combines TRBV4-1 with TRBJ2-3; D might be TRBD2 (5 bases). Trimming cost V 4 bases and J 0 bases, with 20 bases left between them. The CDR3 covers 18 residues. Germline V gene sequence: CDR1 MGHRA, CDR2 YSYEKL. CDR3 sequence: CASSPPRRVDPSTDTQYF. CDR3 in DNA: TGCGCCAGCAGCCCCCCCCGGCGGGTGGACCCTAGCACAGATACGCAGTATTTT.

The chain recombines TRBV10-3 with TRBJ1-3; D perhaps matches TRBD1 (6 bases). Germline V gives CDR1 ENHRY, CDR2 SYGVKD. CDR3 size: 16 residues. V shed 5 bases and J shed 0 bases, with 14 bases lying between them. The DNA of the CDR3 is TGTGCCATCAGTTCGCGGACAGAGTCCTCTGGAAACACCATATATTTT. Protein: CAISSRTESSGNTIYF.

The chain couples TRBV29-1 to TRBJ2-1; D gene unclear. Germline CDR1 SQVTM, CDR2 ANQGSEA. The CDR3 covers 13 residues. V gave up 0 bases and J gave up 12 bases, with 15 bases separating them. The CDR3 nucleotides are TGCAGCGTTGAAGACCTCCCCAGATCTAGGCAGTTCTTC. This sequence encodes CSVEDLPRSRQFF.

The chain combines TRBV4-3 with TRBJ1-2; TRBD1 is a possible D gene (6 bases). From germline, CDR1 is LGHNA and CDR2 YSLEER. The CDR3 contains 14 residues. V shed 1 base and J shed 4 bases, with 10 bases lying between them. CDR3 nucleotides: TGCGCCAGCAGCCAAGGGGGGCGAGCCTATGGCTACACCTTC. Its translation is CASSQGGRAYGYTF.

The chain combines TRBV29-1 with TRBJ2-1, with 9 bases lining up with TRBD2. J was trimmed by 8 bases and V by 7 bases; bases with no gene match: 21. Germline-derived CDR1 and CDR2 are SQVTM and ANQGSEA. The CDR3 extends over 17 amino acids. CDR3: CSGGQALAGPRSDEQFF. The CDR3 nucleotides are TGCAGCGGGGGTCAGGCTCTAGCGGGACCCCGGTCCGATGAGCAGTTCTTC.

V and J are TRBV30 and TRBJ1-6; weak D call: TRBD1 (5 bases). V lost 5 bases and J 9 bases, leaving 29 bases between the germline ends. The V gene's germline CDR1 is GTSNPN and CDR2 SVGIG (reference sequence). The CDR3 is made up of 18 amino acids. CDR3 bases: TGTGCCTGGGACTCCATTAGGAGCATAGGGGCGGTTGGTTCACCCCTCCACTTT. It encodes CAWDSIRSIGAVGSPLHF.

V is TRBV25-1 and J is TRBJ1-1; D might be TRBD1 (6 bases). Germline CDR1 and CDR2: MGHDK and SYGVNS. The CDR3 is made up of 14 amino acids. The ends were cut back, 2 bases at V and 1 base at J, with 8 bases in the middle. CDR3 region: CASSEQGGNTEAFF. The CDR3 DNA reads TGTGCCAGCAGTGAACAAGGGGGGAACACTGAAGCTTTCTTT.

The chain couples TRBV5-1 to TRBJ2-5; 7 nucleotides line up with TRBD1. The ends lost 0 bases at V and 2 bases at J; junction bases unmatched: 1. CDR3 length: 14 amino acids. The germline CDR1 and CDR2 sequences are SGHRS and YFSETQ. CDR3 DNA: TGCGCCAGCAGCTTGGGGGGACAGCAAGAGACCCAGTACTTC. As protein: CASSLGGQQETQYF.

This chain uses TRBV6-5 with TRBJ1-3; TRBD1 matches at 7 bases. This CDR3 is 14 amino acids long. Germline loops: CDR1 MNHEY, CDR2 SVGAGI. The trim removed 11 bases at V and 7 bases at J, leaving 14 bases unmatched. The CDR3 loop reads CAARQGTLGNTIYF. CDR3 nucleotide sequence: TGTGCCGCCCGACAGGGTACTCTCGGGAACACCATATATTTT.

The V call is TRBV27, the J call TRBJ2-1; TRBD2 is a possible D gene (6 bases). The length of the CDR3 is 14 residues. From germline, CDR1 is MNHEY and CDR2 SMNVEV (reference sequence). V lost 3 bases to trimming and J lost 6 bases, with 12 bases between them. As DNA, the CDR3 is TGTGCCAGCAGTTTTGTCATGGGGGGCAATGAGCAGTTCTTC. Its protein product is CASSFVMGGNEQFF.

The chain combines TRBV19 with TRBJ1-6, with TRBD1 matching 8 bases. Trimming cost V 6 bases and J 9 bases; bases outside gene matches: 10. The CDR3 has 15 residues. The germline V gene encodes CDR1 LNHDA and CDR2 SQIVND (reference sequence). Here the CDR3 reads CASSPQDREGSPLHF. Here the CDR3 DNA reads TGTGCCAGTAGCCCCCAGGACAGGGAGGGTTCACCCCTCCACTTT. Full variable domain (rest looked up from reference TRBV19 and TRBJ1-6): DGGITQSPKYLFRKEGQNVTLSCEQNLNHDAMYWYRQDPGQGLRLIYYSQIVNDFQKGDIAEGYSVSREKKESFPLTVTSAQKNPTAFYLCASSPQDREGSPLHFGNGTRLTVT.

The chain joins TRBV9 to TRBJ1-2; 8 bases map to TRBD1. The CDR3 spans 14 residues. V lost 1 base and J lost 5; bases outside the gene matches: 4. CDR1 and CDR2 (germline): SGDLS, YYNGEE. The CDR3 nucleotides read TGTGCCAGCAGCGTAACGGGACAGGATTATGGCTACACCTTC. Amino acid sequence: CASSVTGQDYGYTF.

The CDR3 protein is CASSQEWRASGRSVIEQFF. The CDR3, as DNA: TGCGCCAGCAGCCAAGAATGGCGGGCTAGCGGGAGGTCTGTAATTGAGCAGTTCTTC. The V call is TRBV4-1, the J call TRBJ2-1; 11 positions agree with TRBD2. The V gene end was trimmed by 0 bases and the J gene end by 9 bases; junction bases not matched to a gene: 16. From germline, CDR1 is MGHRA and CDR2 YSYEKL. The CDR3 totals 19 residues.

The genes are TRBV7-8 and TRBJ1-1, with D unclear. The V gene lost 3 bases and the J gene lost 1 base, with 6 bases spanning the gap. There are 13 residues in the CDR3. CDR1 is SGHVS, CDR2 FQNEAQ, per germline. In DNA, the CDR3 is TGTGCCAGCAGCTTGATGAGGAACACTGAAGCTTTCTTT. Residues: CASSLMRNTEAFF.

The chain has TRBV19 and TRBJ1-1, with 8 bases lining up with TRBD1. The V and J ends lost 6 bases and 1 base, in that order; junction bases with no gene match: 7. The V gene's germline CDR1 is LNHDA and CDR2 SQIVND (reference sequence). The CDR3 length is 15 residues. CDR3 sequence reads: CASRDRVFGNTEAFF. The DNA of the CDR3 is TGTGCCAGTAGGGACAGGGTCTTTGGGAACACTGAAGCTTTCTTT.

Comments on this clone: One end of the junction is discordant with germline, which a read error may explain. Other DNA sequences of this sample code for an identical CDR3. The V call is TRBV11-2, the J call TRBJ2-7; D gene ambiguous. The CDR3 has 13 amino acids. The germline V gene encodes CDR1 SGHAT and CDR2 FQNNGV. The CDR3 region is CASSFAAAYEQYF. For the CDR3, the DNA is TGTGCCAGCAGCTTCGCGGCAGCCTACGAGCAATACTTC.

The chain recombines TRBV19 with TRBJ1-2; no reliable D call. Germline V gene data show CDR1 as LNHDA and CDR2 as SQIVND (reference sequence). The CDR3 consists of 15 residues. Trimming took 1 base from V and 1 from J, leaving 10 bases between them. This CDR3 reads CASSIADTFNYGYTF. CDR3 bases: TGTGCCAGTAGTATAGCAGATACCTTTAACTATGGCTACACCTTC.

The chain links TRBV12-2 to TRBJ2-1; the table calls TRBD1, which could not be checked here. TRBV12-2 counts as a pseudogene. This CDR3 contains 15 residues. The CDR3 coding sequence is TGTGCAAGTCGCCCAAGGACAGGGAACGTGAATGAGCAGTTCTTC. It translates to CASRPRTGNVNEQFF.

This clone was seen a single time. V and J are TRBV18 and TRBJ2-1; 12 bases are shared with TRBD1. V shed 1 base, J shed 9 bases, and the junction held 10 bases outside the gene matches. The CDR3 consists of 17 residues. Germline V gene lookup returns CDR1 KGHSH and CDR2 LQKENI. The CDR3: CASSPRAPGQGAREQFF. The DNA for the CDR3 is TGTGCCAGCTCACCACGGGCGCCGGGACAGGGGGCTCGTGAGCAGTTCTTC.

The rearrangement uses TRBV27 and TRBJ1-5; perhaps TRBD1 as D (6 bases). V was clipped by 4 bases and J by 0 bases, with 19 bases between them. CDR1 and CDR2 from the germline V gene are MNHEY and SMNVEV (reference sequence). The CDR3 is 18 residues long. CDR3 sequence reads: CASSWGQGPPYSNQPQHF. DNA for the CDR3: TGTGCCAGCAGTTGGGGGCAGGGGCCCCCTTATAGCAATCAGCCCCAGCATTTT.

The gene calls are TRBV7-7 and TRBJ2-1, with D tentatively TRBD2 (5 bases). CDR1 and CDR2 from the germline V gene are SSHAT and FNYEAQ (reference sequence). CDR3 length equals 15 residues. V was trimmed by 1 base and J by 4 bases, leaving 11 bases between them. CDR3 in DNA: TGTGCCAGCAGCTTAGGCGGGCGCAAATACAATGAGCAGTTCTTC. Its translation: CASSLGGRKYNEQFF.

V is TRBV6-5 and J is TRBJ1-1; D uncertain. CDR3 size: 12 residues. Germline V gene sequence: CDR1 MNHEY, CDR2 SVGAGI. With 0 bases removed from V and 8 bases from J, the gap between germline ends came to 7 bases. As DNA, the CDR3 is TGTGCCAGCAGTTACTCGAGGCAGGAAGCTTTCTTT. It codes for CASSYSRQEAFF.

This rearrangement joins TRBV7-9 to TRBJ2-7; D possibly corresponds to TRBD1 (5 bases). From germline, CDR1 is SEHNR and CDR2 FQNEAQ (reference sequence). The CDR3 is made up of 15 amino acids. V was cut by 2 bases and J by 2 bases, with 13 bases left in between. CDR3 protein: CASSLTDRMTYEQYF. In nucleotides, the CDR3 is TGTGCCAGCAGCTTAACCGACAGAATGACCTACGAGCAGTACTTC.

The rearrangement uses TRBV2 and TRBJ1-1; no firm D call. Deletions cut 3 bases from V and 5 bases from J, with 13 bases between. The V gene's germline CDR1 is SNHLY and CDR2 FYNNEI. The CDR3 contains 14 residues. CDR3 amino acids: CASSDVSGETEAFF. CDR3 DNA: TGTGCCAGCAGTGATGTCTCTGGGGAGACTGAAGCTTTCTTT. Variable domain in full (rest from reference TRBV2 and TRBJ1-1): EPEVTQTPSHQVTQMGQEVILRCVPISNHLYFYWYRQILGQKVEFLVSFYNNEISEKSEIFDDQFSVERPDGSNFTLKIRSTKLEDSAMYFCASSDVSGETEAFFGQGTRLTVV.

V and J are TRBV7-9 and TRBJ2-1; D is uncertain. V lost 7 bases, J lost 8 bases, and 12 bases lay in between. This CDR3 contains 12 residues. Germline assignment: CDR1 SEHNR and CDR2 FQNEAQ (reference sequence). CDR3 loop: CASTLERDEQFF. The DNA for the CDR3 is TGTGCCAGCACCCTCGAACGGGATGAGCAGTTCTTC. Together with reference TRBV7-9 and TRBJ2-1, the CDR3 gives the full variable domain: DTGVSQNPRHKITKRGQNVTFRCDPISEHNRLYWYRQTLGQGPEFLTYFQNEAQLEKSRLLSDRFSAERPKGSFSTLEIQRTEQGDSAMYLCASTLERDEQFFGPGTRLTVL.

This rearrangement joins TRBV6-1 to TRBJ1-2; D is ambiguous. Looked up from germline, CDR1 is MNHNS and CDR2 is SASEGT. The CDR3 covers 16 residues. The V and J ends lost 0 bases and 4 bases respectively, with 15 bases between them. CDR3 residues: CASSEAWTGTAYGYTF. CDR3 DNA: TGTGCCAGCAGTGAAGCGTGGACTGGCACAGCCTATGGCTACACCTTC.

The gene calls are TRBV19 and TRBJ1-1; tentatively, D is TRBD1 (5 bases). The V gene's germline CDR1 is LNHDA and CDR2 SQIVND (reference sequence). The V gene lost 5 bases and the J gene lost 0 bases, with 16 bases spanning the gap. The CDR3 loop spans 16 amino acids. This CDR3 is CASSVTTDIMNTEAFF. The CDR3 DNA sequence: TGTGCCAGTAGTGTAACGACAGACATTATGAACACTGAAGCTTTCTTT.

The chain has TRBV4-3 and TRBJ2-7; perhaps TRBD1 as D (6 bases). The germline gives CDR1 LGHNA, CDR2 YSLEER. Between the trimmed V and J ends, which lost 3 bases and 0 bases, there was a span of 15 bases. This CDR3 region has 16 residues. CDR3 residues: CASSQAGTSVSYEQYF. CDR3 DNA: TGCGCCAGCAGCCAGGCCGGGACATCCGTCTCCTACGAGCAGTACTTC.